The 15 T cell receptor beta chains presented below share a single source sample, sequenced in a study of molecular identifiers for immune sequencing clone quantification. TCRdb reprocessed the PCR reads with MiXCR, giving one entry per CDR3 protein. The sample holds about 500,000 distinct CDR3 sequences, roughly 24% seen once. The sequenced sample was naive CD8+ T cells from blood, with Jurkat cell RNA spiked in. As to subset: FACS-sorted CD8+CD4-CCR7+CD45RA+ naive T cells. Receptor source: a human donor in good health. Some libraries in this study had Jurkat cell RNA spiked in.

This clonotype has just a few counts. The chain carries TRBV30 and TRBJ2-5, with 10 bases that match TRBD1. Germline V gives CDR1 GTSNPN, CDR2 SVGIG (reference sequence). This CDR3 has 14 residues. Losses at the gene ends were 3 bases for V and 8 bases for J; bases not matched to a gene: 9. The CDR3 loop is CAWSPGGTGVTQYF. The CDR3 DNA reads TGTGCCTGGAGCCCTGGCGGGACAGGGGTTACCCAGTACTTC. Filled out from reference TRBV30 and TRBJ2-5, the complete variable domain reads SQTIHQWPATLVQPVGSPLSLECTVEGTSNPNLYWYRQAAGRGLQLLFYSVGIGQISSEVPQNLSASRPQDRQFILSSKKLLLSDSGFYLCAWSPGGTGVTQYFGPGTRLLVL.

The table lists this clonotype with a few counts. The CDR3 region is CASSQDALAGGTSTDTQYF. The CDR3 bases are TGTGCCAGCAGCCAAGATGCCCTAGCGGGAGGAACTAGCACAGATACGCAGTATTTT. The chain is built from TRBV3-1 and TRBJ2-3, with 11 bases identical to TRBD2. The J segment lost 0 bases and the V segment lost 0 bases, leaving 8 bases of the junction unmatched. Germline lookup yields CDR1 LGHDT and CDR2 YNNKEL (reference sequence). The CDR3 has 19 amino acids.

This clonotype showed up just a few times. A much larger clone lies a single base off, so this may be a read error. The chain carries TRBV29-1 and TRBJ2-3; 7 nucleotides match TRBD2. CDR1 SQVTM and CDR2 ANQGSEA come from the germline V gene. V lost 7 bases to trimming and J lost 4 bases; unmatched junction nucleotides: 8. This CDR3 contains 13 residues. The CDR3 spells CSAAAGNPDTQYF. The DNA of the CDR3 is TGCAGCGCCGCAGCGGGGAACCCAGATACGCAGTATTTT.

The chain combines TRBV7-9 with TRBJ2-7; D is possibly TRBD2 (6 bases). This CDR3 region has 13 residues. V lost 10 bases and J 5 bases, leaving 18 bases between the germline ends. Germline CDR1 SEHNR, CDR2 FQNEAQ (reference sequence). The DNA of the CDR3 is TGTGCCACCCGAGGGACTCCCTGGGACGAGCAGTACTTC. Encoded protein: CATRGTPWDEQYF.

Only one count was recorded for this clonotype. CDR3 sequence reads: CASSQVNPWETQYF. In nucleotides, the CDR3 is TGTGCCAGCAGCCAAGTTAACCCCTGGGAGACCCAGTACTTC. The chain employs TRBV4-2 and TRBJ2-5; D remains ambiguous. The CDR3 has 14 amino acids. Germline CDR1 LGHNA, CDR2 YNFKEQ. V was pared by 1 base and J by 5 bases, with 11 bases between.

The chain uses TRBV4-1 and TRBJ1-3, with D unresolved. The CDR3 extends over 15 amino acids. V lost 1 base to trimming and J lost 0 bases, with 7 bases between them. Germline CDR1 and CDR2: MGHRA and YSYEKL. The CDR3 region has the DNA TGCGCCAGCAGCCAAGGGGCCTTCTCTGGAAACACCATATATTTT. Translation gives CASSQGAFSGNTIYF.

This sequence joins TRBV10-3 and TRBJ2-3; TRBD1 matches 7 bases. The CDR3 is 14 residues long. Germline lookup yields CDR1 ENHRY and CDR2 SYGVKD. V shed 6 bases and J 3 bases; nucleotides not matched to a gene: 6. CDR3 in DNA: TGTGCCATCAGCCCACAGGGGCCGACAGATACGCAGTATTTT. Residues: CAISPQGPTDTQYF.

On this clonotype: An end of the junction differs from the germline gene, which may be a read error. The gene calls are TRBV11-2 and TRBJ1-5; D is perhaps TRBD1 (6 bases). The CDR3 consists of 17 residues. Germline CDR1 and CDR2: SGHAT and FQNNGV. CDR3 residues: CASGLGNRVYSNQPQHF. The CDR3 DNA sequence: TGTGCCAGCGGCTTAGGTAACAGGGTATATAGCAATCAGCCCCAGCATTTT.

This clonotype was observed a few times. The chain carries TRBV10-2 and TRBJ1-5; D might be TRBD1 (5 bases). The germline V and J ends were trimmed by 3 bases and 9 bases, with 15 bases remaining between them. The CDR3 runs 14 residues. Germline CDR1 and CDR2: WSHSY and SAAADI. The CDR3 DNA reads TGCGCCAGCAGTGAAGCTCTTGCGACAGCGCCCCAGCATTTT. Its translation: CASSEALATAPQHF.

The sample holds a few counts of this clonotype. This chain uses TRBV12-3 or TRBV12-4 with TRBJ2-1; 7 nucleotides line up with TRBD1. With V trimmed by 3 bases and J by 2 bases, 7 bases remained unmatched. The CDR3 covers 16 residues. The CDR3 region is CASSFPTGTPYNEQFF. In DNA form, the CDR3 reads TGTGCCAGCAGTTTCCCGACAGGGACCCCCTACAATGAGCAGTTCTTC.

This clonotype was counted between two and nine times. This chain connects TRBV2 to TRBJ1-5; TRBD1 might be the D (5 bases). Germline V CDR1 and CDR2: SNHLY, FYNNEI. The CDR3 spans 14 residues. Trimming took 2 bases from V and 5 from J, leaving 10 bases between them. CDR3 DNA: TGTGCCAGCAGTGAAAATCAGGGATATCAGCCCCAGCATTTT. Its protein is CASSENQGYQPQHF.

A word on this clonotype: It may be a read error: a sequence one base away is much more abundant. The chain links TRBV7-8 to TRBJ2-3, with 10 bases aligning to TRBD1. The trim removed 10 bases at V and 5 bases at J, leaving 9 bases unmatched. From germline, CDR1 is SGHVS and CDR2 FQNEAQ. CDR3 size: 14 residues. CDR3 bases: TGTGCCAACACTCCGACAGGGGGCATAGATACGCAGTATTTT. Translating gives CANTPTGGIDTQYF. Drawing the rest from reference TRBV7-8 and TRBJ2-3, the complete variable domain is GAGVSQSPRYKVAKRGQDVALRCDPISGHVSLFWYQQALGQGPEFLTYFQNEAQLDKSGLPSDRFFAERPEGSVSTLKIQRTQQEDSAVYLCANTPTGGIDTQYFGPGTRLTVL.

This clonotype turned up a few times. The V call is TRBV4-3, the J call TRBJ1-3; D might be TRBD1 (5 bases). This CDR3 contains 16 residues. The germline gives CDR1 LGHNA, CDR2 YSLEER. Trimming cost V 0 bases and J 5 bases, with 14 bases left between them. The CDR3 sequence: CASSQDVGGGRNTIYF. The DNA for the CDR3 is TGCGCCAGCAGCCAAGATGTGGGGGGTGGAAGAAACACCATATATTTT.

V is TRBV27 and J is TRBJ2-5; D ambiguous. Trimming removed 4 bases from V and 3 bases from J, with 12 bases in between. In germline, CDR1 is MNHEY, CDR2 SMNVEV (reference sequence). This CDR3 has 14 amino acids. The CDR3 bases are TGTGCCAGCAGTTCAAACCTAGGAGAAGAGACCCAGTACTTC. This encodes CASSSNLGEETQYF.

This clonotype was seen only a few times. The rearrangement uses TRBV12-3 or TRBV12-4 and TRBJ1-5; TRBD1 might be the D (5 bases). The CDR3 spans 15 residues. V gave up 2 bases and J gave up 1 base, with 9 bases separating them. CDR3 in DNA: TGTGCCAGCAGTTTAAGGGGTGGGAGCAATCAGCCCCAGCATTTT. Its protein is CASSLRGGSNQPQHF.